The present T cell receptor (beta chain) was sequenced within a study of low-dose radiotherapy and immunotherapy resistance in tumors. Whole-study context: Cyclophosphamide went in intravenously at 200 mg/m2 every two weeks, one day before radiation and immunotherapy.

The time point is: before trial treatment. The donors' treatment consisted of nivolumab, ipilimumab, aspirin, low-dose cyclophosphamide and low-dose radiotherapy. Advanced solid tumors lacking tumor-infiltrating lymphocytes characterized eligible patients. This clonotype was observed many times. The CDR3 length is 13 residues. Germline V gene sequence: CDR1 DFQATT, CDR2 SNEGSKA (reference sequence). V lost 6 bases, J lost 5 bases, and 10 bases stayed unmatched. TRAV- and TRBV-specific primers primed first-strand cDNA, covering alpha and beta chains. An approximately 19-cycle PCR with a constant-region primer and V-primer adapter amplified TCRs. TCRdb reanalysed the reads using MiXCR and keeps one entry per CDR3 protein. The profile shows 85,000 to 95,000 distinct CDR3 sequences, 9.4% of them singletons.

J is TRBJ2-7 and V is TRBV20-1, with 7 bases lining up with TRBD1. This TCR derives from a male donor with prostate cancer. The material sequenced was PBMCs, taken before treatment. DNA of the CDR3: TGCAGTGCCGCAAGACAGGGATTTCACGAGCAGTACTTC. Protein sequence: CSAARQGFHEQYF.